This T cell receptor beta chain was found in a study of regulatory dendritic cells for organ transplantation. On the study more broadly: LPS was added to dendritic cell cultures on day 6.

Sorted subsets were CFSE-labeled and cultured 4 to 6 days with allogeneic dendritic cells. Findings and limits, study-wide: The authors noted considerable between-person heterogeneity in alloreactive memory CD8+ cells.

Clones were sequenced by immunoSEQ multiplex PCR, and TCRdb holds only the in-frame ones, with some missing. The sample contains about 4,000 clones, around 70% of which appear only once. About this clone: Its antigen remains unknown.

This CDR3 comprises 12 residues. Trimming took off 4 bases at V and 3 bases at J, with 7 bases between the two ends. Germline-derived CDR1 and CDR2 are MNHNS and SASEGT. Sequencing was performed on memory CD8+ T cells from blood cultured with dendritic cells. Sample subset: CD45RO+ memory T cells. The V gene is TRBV6-1, the J gene TRBJ2-7; the D gene could be TRBD1 or TRBD2 (5 bases each). This clonotype was obtained from a human donor in good health. In DNA, the CDR3 is TGTGCCAGCAGTGGGGACCGCTACGAGCAGTACTTC. Translating it yields CASSGDRYEQYF.